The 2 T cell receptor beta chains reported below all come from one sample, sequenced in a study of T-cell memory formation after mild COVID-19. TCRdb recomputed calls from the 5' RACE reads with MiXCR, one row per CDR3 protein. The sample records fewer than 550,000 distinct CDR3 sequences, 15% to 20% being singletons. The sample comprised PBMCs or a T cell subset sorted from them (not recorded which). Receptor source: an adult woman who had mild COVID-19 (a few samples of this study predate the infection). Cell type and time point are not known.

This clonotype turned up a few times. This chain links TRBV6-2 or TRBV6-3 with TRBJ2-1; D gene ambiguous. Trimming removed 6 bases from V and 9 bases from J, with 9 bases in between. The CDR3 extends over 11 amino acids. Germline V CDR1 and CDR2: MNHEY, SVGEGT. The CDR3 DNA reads TGTGCCAGCAGCCTCCTACGTGAGCAGTTCTTC. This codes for CASSLLREQFF.

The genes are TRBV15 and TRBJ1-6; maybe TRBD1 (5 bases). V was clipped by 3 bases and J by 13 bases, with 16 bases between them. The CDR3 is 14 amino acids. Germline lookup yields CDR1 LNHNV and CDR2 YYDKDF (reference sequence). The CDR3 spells CATSSGGSYSPLHF. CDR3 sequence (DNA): TGTGCCACCAGCAGTGGGGGGTCTTACTCGCCCCTCCACTTT.